The clone carrying this T cell receptor beta chain was detected only a few times. What it binds is not known. These data originate in a study of T-cell reconstitution after alpha-beta-depleted transplantation in children. Study observations and caveats: One year after transplant, T-cell counts and diversity came mostly from newly produced T cells. Elevated TCRbeta diversity at day 60 was traced, in some patients, to surviving recipient T cells and thymic progenitors.

The TCRbeta library incorporated unique molecular identifiers. TCRdb reprocessed the PCR reads with MiXCR, giving one entry per CDR3 protein. Seen here are about 870,000 distinct CDR3 sequences, roughly 16% observed once, and the top ten hold about 5%. In germline, CDR1 is SEHNR, CDR2 FQNEAQ (reference sequence). There are 12 residues in the CDR3. Trimming removed 8 bases at V and 10 bases at J, with 17 bases between. The material was PBMCs, mostly from graft donor cells, obtained 360 days after TCRalphabeta/CD19-depleted stem cell transplant. This receptor was taken from a male patient between 5 and 17 years old who had a stem cell transplant for acute lymphoblastic leukemia, so the T cells may come from the graft donor. The chain links TRBV7-9 to TRBJ1-1; D is unclear. The CDR3 nucleotides are TGTGCCAGCGACGCGGGAGTTTCCCCAGCTTTCTTT. It is translated as CASDAGVSPAFF.